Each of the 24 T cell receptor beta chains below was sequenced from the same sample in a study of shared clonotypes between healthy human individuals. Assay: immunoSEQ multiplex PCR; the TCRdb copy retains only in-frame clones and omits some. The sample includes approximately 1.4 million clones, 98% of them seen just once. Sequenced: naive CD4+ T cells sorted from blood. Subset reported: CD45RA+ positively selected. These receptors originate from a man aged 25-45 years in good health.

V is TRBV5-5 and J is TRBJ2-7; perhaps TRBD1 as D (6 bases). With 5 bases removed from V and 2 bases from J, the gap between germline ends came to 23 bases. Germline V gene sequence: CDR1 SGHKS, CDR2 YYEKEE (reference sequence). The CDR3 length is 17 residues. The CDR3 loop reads CASSFFSGTRLTYEQYF. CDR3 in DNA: TGTGCCAGCAGTTTCTTCTCCGGGACAAGACTCACCTACGAGCAGTACTTC.

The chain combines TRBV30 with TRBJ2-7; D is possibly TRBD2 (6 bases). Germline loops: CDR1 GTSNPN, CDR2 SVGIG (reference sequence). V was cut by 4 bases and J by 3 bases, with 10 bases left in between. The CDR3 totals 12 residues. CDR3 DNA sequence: TGTGCCTGGAACACGGGAGTCTACGAGCAGTACTTC. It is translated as CAWNTGVYEQYF.

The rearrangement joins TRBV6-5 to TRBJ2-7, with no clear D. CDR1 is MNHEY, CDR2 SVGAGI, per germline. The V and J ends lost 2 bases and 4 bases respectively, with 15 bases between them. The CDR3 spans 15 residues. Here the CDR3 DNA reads TGTGCCAGCAGTTACCGAGACCCGCAATTTTACGAGCAGTACTTC. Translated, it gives CASSYRDPQFYEQYF.

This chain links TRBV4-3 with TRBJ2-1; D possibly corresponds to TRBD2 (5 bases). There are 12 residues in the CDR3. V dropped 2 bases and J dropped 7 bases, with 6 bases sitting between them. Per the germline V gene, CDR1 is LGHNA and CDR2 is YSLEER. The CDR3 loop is CASSQRGNEQFF. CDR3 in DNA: TGCGCCAGCAGCCAACGAGGGAATGAGCAGTTCTTC.

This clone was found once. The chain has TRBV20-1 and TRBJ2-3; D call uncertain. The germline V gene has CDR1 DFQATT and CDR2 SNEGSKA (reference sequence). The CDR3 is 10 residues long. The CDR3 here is CRDSTDTQYF. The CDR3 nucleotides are TGCAGGGACAGCACAGATACGCAGTATTTT.

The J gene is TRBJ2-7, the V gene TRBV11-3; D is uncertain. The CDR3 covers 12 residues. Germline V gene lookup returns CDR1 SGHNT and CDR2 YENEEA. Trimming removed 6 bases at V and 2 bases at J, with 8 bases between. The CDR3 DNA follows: TGTGCCAGCAGTCGTACCACCTACGAGCAGTACTTC. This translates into CASSRTTYEQYF. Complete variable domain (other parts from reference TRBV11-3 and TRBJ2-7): EAGVVQSPRYKIIEKKQPVAFWCNPISGHNTLYWYLQNLGQGPELLIRYENEEAVDDSQLPKDRFSAERLKGVDSTLKIQPAELGDSAVYLCASSRTTYEQYFGPGTRLTVT.

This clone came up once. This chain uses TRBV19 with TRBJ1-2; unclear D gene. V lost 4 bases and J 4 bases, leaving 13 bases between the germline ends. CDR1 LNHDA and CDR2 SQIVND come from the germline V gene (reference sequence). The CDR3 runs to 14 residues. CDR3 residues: CASSRTVLPYGYTF. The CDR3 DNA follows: TGTGCCAGTAGTAGGACCGTCCTCCCCTATGGCTACACCTTC.

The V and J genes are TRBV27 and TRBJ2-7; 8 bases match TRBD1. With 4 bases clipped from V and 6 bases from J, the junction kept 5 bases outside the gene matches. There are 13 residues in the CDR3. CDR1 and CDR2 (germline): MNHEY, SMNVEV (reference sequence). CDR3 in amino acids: CASSSGGFGEQYF. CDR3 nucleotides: TGTGCCAGCAGTTCAGGGGGCTTCGGCGAGCAGTACTTC.

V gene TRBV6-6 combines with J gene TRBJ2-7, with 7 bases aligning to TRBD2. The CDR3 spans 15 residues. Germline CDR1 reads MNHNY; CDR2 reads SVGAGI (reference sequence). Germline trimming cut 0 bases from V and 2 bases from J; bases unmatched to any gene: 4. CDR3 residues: CASSYSAGATYEQYF. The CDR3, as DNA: TGTGCCAGCAGTTACTCGGCGGGAGCGACCTACGAGCAGTACTTC.

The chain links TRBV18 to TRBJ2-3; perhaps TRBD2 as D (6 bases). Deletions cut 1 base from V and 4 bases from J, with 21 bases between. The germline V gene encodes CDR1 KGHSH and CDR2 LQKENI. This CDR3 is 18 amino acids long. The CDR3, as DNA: TGTGCCAGCTCACCACTTTTATTCGGGAGCCACCCGCCAGATACGCAGTATTTT. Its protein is CASSPLLFGSHPPDTQYF.

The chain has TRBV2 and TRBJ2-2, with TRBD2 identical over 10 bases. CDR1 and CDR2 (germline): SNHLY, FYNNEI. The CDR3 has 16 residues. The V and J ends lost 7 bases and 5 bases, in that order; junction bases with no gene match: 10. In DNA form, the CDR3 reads TGTGCCAGCACCGGAGCGGGAGGGCCATTAACCGGGGAGCTGTTTTTT. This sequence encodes CASTGAGGPLTGELFF.

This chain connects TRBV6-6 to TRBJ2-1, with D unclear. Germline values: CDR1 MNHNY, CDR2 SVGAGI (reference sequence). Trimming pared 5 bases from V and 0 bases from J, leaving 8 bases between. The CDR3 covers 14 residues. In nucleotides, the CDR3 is TGTGCCAGCAGTGGCGTTAGCTCCTACAATGAGCAGTTCTTC. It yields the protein CASSGVSSYNEQFF.

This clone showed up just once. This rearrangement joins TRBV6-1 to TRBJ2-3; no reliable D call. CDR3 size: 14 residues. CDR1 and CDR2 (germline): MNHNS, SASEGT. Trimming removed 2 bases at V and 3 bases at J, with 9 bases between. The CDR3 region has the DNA TGTGCCAGCAGTGAACACGGGTTGACAGATACGCAGTATTTT. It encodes CASSEHGLTDTQYF.

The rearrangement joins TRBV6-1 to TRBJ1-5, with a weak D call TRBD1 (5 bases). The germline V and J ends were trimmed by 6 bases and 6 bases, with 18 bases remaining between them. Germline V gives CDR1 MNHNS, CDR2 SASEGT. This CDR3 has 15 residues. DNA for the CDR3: TGTGCCAGCAGCCCGACAGTGAGCTTTTCTCAGCCCCAGCATTTT. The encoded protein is CASSPTVSFSQPQHF.

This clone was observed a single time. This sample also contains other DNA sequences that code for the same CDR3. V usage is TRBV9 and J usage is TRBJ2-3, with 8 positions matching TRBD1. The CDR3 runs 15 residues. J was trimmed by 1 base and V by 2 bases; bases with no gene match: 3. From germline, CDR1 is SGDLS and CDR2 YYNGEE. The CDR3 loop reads CASSVTGAGTDTQYF. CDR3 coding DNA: TGTGCCAGCAGCGTGACAGGGGCCGGCACAGATACGCAGTATTTT. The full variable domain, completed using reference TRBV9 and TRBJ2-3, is DSGVTQTPKHLITATGQRVTLRCSPRSGDLSVYWYQQSLDQGLQFLIQYYNGEERAKGNILERFSAQQFPDLHSELNLSSLELGDSALYFCASSVTGAGTDTQYFGPGTRLTVL.

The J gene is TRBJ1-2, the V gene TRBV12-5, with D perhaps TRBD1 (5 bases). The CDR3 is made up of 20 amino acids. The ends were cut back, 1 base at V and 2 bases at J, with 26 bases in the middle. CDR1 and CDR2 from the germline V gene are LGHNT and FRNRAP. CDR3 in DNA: TGTGCTAGTGGTTTGGACCTGGGGGGGAGAGCGAGGTATTCCAACTATGGCTACACCTTC. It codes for CASGLDLGGRARYSNYGYTF.

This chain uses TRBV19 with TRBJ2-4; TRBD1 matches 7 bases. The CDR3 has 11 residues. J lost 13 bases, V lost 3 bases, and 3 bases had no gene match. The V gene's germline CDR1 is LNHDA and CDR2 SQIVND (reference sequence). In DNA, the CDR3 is TGTGCCAGTAGTATCGGGACAGCCCAGTACTTC. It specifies CASSIGTAQYF.

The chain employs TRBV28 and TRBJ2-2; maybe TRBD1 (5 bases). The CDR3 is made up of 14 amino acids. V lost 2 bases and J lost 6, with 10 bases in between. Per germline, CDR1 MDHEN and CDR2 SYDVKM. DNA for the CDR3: TGTGCCAGCAGTTTAGAACCAGGGTCCGGGGAGCTGTTTTTT. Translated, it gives CASSLEPGSGELFF.

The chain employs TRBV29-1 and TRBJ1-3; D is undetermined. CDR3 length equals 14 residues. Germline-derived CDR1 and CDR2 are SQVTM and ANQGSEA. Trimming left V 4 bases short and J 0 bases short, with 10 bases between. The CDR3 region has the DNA TGCAGCGTTGTTGCAGAACTCTCTGGAAACACCATATATTTT. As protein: CSVVAELSGNTIYF.

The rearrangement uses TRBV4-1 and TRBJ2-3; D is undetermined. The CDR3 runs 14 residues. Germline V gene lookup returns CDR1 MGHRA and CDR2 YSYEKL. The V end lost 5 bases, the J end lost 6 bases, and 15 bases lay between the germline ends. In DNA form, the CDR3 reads TGCGCCAGCAGCACACAGCTCTCCAGCGATACGCAGTATTTT. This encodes CASSTQLSSDTQYF.

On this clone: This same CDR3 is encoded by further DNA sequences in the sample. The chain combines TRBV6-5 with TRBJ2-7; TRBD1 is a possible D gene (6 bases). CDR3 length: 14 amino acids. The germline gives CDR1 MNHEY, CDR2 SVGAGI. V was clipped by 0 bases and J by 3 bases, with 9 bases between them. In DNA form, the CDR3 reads TGTGCCAGCAGTTACTCGGGGACAAGCTACGAGCAGTACTTC. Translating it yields CASSYSGTSYEQYF.

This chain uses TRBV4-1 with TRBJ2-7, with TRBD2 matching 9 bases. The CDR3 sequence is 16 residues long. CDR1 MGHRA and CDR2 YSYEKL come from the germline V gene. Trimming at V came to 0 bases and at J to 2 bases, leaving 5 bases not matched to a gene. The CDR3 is CASSQDLGGRAYEQYF. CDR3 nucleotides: TGCGCCAGCAGCCAAGATCTCGGCGGGAGGGCCTACGAGCAGTACTTC.

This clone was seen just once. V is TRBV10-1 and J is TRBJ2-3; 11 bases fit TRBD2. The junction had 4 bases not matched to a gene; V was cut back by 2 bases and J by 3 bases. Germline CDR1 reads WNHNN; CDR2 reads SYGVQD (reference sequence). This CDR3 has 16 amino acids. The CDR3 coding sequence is TGCGCCAGCAGTGAGGGGCCTAGCGGGAGGACAGATACGCAGTATTTT. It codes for CASSEGPSGRTDTQYF.

CDR3 loop: CASSLFEGPTGELFF. In DNA, the CDR3 is TGTGCCAGCAGCTTATTCGAGGGCCCCACCGGGGAGCTGTTTTTT. This rearrangement joins TRBV7-3 to TRBJ2-2, with TRBD2 as a possible D gene (5 bases). The CDR3 consists of 15 residues. Germline CDR1 reads SGHTA; CDR2 reads FQGTGA. Between the trimmed V and J ends, which lost 2 bases and 4 bases, there was a span of 11 bases.